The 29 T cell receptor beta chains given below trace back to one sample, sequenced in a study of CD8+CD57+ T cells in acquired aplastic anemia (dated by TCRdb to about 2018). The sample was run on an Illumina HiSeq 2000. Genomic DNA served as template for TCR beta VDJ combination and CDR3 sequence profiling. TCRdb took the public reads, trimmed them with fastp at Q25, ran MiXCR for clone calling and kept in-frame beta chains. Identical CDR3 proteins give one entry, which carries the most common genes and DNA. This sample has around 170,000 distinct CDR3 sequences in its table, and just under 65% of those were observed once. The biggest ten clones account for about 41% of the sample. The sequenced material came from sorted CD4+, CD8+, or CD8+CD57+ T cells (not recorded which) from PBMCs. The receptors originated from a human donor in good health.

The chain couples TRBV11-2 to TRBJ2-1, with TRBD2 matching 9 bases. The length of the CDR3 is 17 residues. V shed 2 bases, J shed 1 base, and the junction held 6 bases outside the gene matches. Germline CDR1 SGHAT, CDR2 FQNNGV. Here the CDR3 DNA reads TGTGCCAGCAGCTTAACTCGGGCGGGAGGGTCCTACAATGAGCAGTTCTTC. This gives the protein CASSLTRAGGSYNEQFF.

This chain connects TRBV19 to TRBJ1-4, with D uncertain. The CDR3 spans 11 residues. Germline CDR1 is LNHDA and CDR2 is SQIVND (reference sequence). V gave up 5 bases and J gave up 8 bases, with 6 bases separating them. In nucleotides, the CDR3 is TGTGCCAGTAGTGCCAGAGAAAAACTGTTTTTT. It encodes CASSAREKLFF. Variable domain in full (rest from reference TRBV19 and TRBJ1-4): DGGITQSPKYLFRKEGQNVTLSCEQNLNHDAMYWYRQDPGQGLRLIYYSQIVNDFQKGDIAEGYSVSREKKESFPLTVTSAQKNPTAFYLCASSAREKLFFGSGTQLSVL.

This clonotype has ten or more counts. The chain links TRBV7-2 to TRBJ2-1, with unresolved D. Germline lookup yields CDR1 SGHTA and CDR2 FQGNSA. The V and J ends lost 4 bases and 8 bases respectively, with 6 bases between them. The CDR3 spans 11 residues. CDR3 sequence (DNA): TGTGCCAGCAGCTATGTCGATGAGCAGTTCTTC. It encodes CASSYVDEQFF.

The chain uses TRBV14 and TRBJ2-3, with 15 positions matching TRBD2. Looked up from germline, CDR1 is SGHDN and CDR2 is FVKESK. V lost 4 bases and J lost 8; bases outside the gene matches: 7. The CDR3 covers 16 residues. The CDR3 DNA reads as TGTGCCAGCAGCCCCGGACTAGCGGGGGGGTATGGTACGCAGTATTTT. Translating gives CASSPGLAGGYGTQYF. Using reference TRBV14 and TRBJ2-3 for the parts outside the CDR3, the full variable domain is EAGVTQFPSHSVIEKGQTVTLRCDPISGHDNLYWYRRVMGKEIKFLLHFVKESKQDESGMPNNRFLAERTGGTYSTLKVQPAELEDSGVYFCASSPGLAGGYGTQYFGPGTRLTVL.

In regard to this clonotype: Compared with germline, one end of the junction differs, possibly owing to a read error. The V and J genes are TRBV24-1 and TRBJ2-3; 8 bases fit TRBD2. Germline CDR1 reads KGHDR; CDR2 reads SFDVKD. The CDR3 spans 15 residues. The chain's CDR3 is CATSGAGGGTDTQYF. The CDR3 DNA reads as TGTGCCACCAGTGGGGCCGGGGGGGGCACAGACACGCAGTATTTT.

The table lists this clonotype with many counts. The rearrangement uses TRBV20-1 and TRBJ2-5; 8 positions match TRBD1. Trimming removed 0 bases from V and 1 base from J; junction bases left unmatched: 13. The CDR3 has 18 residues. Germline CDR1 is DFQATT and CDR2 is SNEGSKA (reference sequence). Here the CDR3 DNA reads TGCAGTGCTAGAGACAGGGGGCACGGCGGGAAGCTCCAAGAGACCCAGTACTTC. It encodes CSARDRGHGGKLQETQYF.

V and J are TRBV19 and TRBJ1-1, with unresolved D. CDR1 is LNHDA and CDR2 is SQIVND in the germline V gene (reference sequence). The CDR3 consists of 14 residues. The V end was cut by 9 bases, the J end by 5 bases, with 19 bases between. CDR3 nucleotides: TGTGCCAGCAGCTTGGAACGAGGCCAGACTGAAGCTTTCTTT. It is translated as CASSLERGQTEAFF.

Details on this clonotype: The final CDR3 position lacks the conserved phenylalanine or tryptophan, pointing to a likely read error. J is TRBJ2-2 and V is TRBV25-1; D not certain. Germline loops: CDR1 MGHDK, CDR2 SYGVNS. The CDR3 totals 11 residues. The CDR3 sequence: CASGITVELFI. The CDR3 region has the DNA TGTGCCAGCGGGATCACCGTGGAGCTGTTTATT.

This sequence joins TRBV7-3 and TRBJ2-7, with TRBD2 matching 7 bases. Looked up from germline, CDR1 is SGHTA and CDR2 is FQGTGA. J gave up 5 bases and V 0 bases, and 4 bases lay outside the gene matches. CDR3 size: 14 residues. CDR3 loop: CASSLTGGSHEQYF. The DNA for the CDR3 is TGTGCCAGCAGCTTAACGGGGGGGTCTCACGAGCAGTACTTC.

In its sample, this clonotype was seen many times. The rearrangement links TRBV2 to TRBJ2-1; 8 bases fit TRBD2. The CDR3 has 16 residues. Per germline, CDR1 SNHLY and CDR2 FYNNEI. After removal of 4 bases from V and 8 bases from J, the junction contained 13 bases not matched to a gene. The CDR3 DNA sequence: TGTGCCAGCAGTGGCGGGACGGGAGGGCCTAAGGATGAGCAGTTCTTC. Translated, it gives CASSGGTGGPKDEQFF.

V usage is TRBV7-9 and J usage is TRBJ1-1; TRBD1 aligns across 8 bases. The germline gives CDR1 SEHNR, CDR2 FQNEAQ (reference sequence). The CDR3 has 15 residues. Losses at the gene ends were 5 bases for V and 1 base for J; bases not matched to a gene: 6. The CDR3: CASSAIGTGNTEAFF. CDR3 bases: TGTGCCAGCAGCGCGATAGGGACAGGGAACACTGAAGCTTTCTTT.

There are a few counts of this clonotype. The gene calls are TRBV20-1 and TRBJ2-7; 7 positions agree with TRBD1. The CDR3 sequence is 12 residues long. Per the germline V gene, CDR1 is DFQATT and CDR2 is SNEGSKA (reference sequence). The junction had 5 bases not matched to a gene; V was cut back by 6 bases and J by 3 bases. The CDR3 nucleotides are TGCAGTGCGGCCGGACAGGACTACGAGCAGTACTTC. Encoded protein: CSAAGQDYEQYF.

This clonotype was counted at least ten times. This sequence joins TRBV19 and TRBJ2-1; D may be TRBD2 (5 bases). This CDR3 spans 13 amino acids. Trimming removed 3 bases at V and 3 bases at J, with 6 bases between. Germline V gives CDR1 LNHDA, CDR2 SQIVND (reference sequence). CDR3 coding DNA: TGTGCCAGTAGTATGGGGAGCTACAATGAGCAGTTCTTC. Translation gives CASSMGSYNEQFF.

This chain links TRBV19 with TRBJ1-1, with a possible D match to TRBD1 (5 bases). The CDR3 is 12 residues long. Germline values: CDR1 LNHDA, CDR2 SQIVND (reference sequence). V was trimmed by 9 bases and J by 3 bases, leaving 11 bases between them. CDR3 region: CASSWGDTEAFF. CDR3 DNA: TGTGCCAGCTCCTGGGGGGACACTGAAGCTTTCTTT.

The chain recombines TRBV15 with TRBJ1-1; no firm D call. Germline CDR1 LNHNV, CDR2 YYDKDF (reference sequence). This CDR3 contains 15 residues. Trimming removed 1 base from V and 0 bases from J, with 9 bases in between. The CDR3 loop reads CATSRVVAVNTEAFF. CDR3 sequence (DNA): TGTGCCACCAGCAGAGTGGTGGCGGTGAACACTGAAGCTTTCTTT.

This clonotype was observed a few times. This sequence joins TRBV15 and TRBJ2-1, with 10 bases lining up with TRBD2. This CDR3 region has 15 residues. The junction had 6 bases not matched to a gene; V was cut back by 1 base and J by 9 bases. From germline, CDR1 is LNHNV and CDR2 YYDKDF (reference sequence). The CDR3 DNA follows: TGTGCCACCAGCAGAGTCCTAGCGGGAGAGAGTGAGCAGTTCTTC. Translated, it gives CATSRVLAGESEQFF. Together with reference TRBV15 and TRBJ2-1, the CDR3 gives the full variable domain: DAMVIQNPRYQVTQFGKPVTLSCSQTLNHNVMYWYQQKSSQAPKLLFHYYDKDFNNEADTPDNFQSRRPNTSFCFLDIRSPGLGDTAMYLCATSRVLAGESEQFFGPGTRLTVL.

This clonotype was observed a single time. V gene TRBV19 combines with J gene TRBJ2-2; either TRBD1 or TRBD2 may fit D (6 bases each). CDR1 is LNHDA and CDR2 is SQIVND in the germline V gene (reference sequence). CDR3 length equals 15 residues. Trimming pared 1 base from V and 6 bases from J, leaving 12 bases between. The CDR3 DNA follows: TGTGCCAGTAGTATAGGCGGGACAAATGCCGGGGAGCTGTTTTTT. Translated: CASSIGGTNAGELFF.

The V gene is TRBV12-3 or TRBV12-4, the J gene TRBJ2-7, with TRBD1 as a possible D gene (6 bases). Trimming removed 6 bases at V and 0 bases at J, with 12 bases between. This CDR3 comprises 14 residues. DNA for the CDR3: TGTGCCAGCAGCCTCGGACAGCCCTCCTACGAGCAGTACTTC. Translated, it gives CASSLGQPSYEQYF.

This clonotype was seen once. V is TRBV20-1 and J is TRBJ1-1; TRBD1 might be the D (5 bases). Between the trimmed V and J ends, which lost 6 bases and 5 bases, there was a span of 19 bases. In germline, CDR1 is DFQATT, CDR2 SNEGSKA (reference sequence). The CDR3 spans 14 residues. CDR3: CSAREGMGATEAFF. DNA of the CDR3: TGCAGTGCGAGGGAGGGGATGGGTGCGACTGAAGCTTTCTTT.

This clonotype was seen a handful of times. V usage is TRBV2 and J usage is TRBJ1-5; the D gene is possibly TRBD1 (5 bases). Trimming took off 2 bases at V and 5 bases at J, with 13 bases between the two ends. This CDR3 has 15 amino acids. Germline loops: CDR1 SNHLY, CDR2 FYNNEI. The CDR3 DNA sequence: TGTGCCAGCAGTGAATGGGGGGGATTGGATCAGCCCCAGCATTTT. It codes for CASSEWGGLDQPQHF.

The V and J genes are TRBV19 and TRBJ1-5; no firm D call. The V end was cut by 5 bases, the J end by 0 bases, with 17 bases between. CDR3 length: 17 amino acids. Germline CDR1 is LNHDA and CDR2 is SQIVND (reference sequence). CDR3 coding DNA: TGTGCCAGTAGTCCATGGCGGGCCGGGGTTAGCAATCAGCCCCAGCATTTT. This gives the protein CASSPWRAGVSNQPQHF.

In DNA, the CDR3 is TGTGCCAGCAGTTACCTTGGGTCCCAGTTCTTC. Protein product: CASSYLGSQFF. The V and J genes are TRBV7-9 and TRBJ2-1; D is ambiguous. The CDR3 has 11 amino acids. V lost 6 bases and J lost 13, with 13 bases in between. The germline V gene has CDR1 SEHNR and CDR2 FQNEAQ (reference sequence).

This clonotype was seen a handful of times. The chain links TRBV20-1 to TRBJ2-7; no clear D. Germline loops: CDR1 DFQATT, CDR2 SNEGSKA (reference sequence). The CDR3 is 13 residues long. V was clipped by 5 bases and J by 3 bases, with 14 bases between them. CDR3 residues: CSAQPDRSYEQYF. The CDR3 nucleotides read TGCAGTGCTCAACCCGATCGGAGCTACGAGCAGTACTTC.

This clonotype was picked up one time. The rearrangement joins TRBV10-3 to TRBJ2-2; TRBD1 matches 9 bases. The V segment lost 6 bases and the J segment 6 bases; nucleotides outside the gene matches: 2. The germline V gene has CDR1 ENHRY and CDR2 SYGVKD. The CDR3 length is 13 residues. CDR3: CAIRTGGPGELFF. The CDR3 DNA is TGTGCCATCAGAACAGGGGGCCCCGGGGAGCTGTTTTTT.

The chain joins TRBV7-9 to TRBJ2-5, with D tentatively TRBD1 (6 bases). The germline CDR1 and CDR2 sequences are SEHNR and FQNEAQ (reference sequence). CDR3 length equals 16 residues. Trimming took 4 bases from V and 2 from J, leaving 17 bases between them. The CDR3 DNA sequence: TGTGCCAGCAGCTCCCCGGACAGACAGTCTCAAGAGACCCAGTACTTC. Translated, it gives CASSSPDRQSQETQYF.

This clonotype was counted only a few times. CDR3 bases: TGTGCCAGCAGCGGGAGCTCCTATAATTCACCCCTCCACTTT. Its translation is CASSGSSYNSPLHF. V is TRBV9 and J is TRBJ1-6; D ambiguous. The V end was cut by 3 bases, the J end by 0 bases, with 4 bases between. Germline CDR1 is SGDLS and CDR2 is YYNGEE. This CDR3 is built from 14 residues.

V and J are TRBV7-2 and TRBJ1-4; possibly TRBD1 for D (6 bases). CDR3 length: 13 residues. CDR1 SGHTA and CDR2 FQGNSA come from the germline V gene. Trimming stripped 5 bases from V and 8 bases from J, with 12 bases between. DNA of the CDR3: TGTGCCAGCAGCCGCATGCAGGGGGAAAAACTGTTTTTT. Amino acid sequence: CASSRMQGEKLFF.

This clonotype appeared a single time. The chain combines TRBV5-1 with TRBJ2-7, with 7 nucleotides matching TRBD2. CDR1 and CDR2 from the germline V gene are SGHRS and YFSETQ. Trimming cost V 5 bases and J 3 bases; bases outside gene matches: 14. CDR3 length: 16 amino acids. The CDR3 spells CASRATMTSSRYEQYF. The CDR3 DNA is TGCGCCAGCAGGGCTACTATGACTAGCAGTCGCTACGAGCAGTACTTC.

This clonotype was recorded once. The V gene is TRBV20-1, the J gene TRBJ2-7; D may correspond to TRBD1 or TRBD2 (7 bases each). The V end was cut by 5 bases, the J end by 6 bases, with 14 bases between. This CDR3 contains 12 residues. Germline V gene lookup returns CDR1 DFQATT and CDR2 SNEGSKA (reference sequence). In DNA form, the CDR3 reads TGCAGTGCTTCAGGGGGGGGGGGCGAGCAGTACTTC. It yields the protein CSASGGGGEQYF.